This T cell receptor beta chain comes out of a study of CD4 and CD8 cells across lung adenocarcinoma regions. TCRdb reanalysed the PCR reads using MiXCR and keeps one entry per CDR3 protein. The sample contains around 6,800 distinct CDR3 sequences, about 50% of which appear only once. The V and J ends lost 2 bases and 15 bases, in that order; junction bases with no gene match: 13. The CDR3 extends over 15 amino acids. Germline CDR1 is MNHEY and CDR2 is SVGAGI. Localized lung adenocarcinoma, a non-small cell lung cancer, affected the donors. Sample: CD8+ T cells from the center of a lung tumor. The V gene is TRBV6-5, the J gene TRBJ2-1; 10 nucleotides line up with TRBD2. The sequence derives from a male donor with lung adenocarcinoma. The CD4 and CD8 labels of this study may be unreliable. This CDR3 reads CASSYGVAGGRHAFF. The DNA for the CDR3 is TGTGCCAGCAGTTACGGGGTAGCGGGAGGACGCCACGCGTTCTTC.